This passage covers 28 T cell receptor beta chains from one sample sequenced in a study of cytomegalovirus exposure and HLA in healthy donors. With 60 Vbeta and 13 Jbeta primers, the PCR was carried out. TCRdb's table, derived via immunoSEQ multiplex PCR, lists solely in-frame clones and lacks some. The sample carries 65,000 to 75,000 clones, 65% to 80% recorded once. Sequencing used PBMCs. The source of these receptors is a man aged 35-49 years in good health and CMV-seropositive.

V is TRBV5-6 and J is TRBJ2-3, with 9 bases aligning to TRBD2. Per the germline V gene, CDR1 is SGHDT and CDR2 is YYEEEE. This CDR3 comprises 16 residues. Trimming removed 0 bases from V and 6 bases from J; junction bases left unmatched: 8. CDR3 amino acids: CASSLEGGGAADTQYF. The CDR3 coding sequence is TGTGCCAGCAGCTTGGAGGGCGGGGGGGCGGCCGATACGCAGTATTTT.

The chain is built from TRBV4-3 and TRBJ2-5, with 7 positions matching TRBD2. This CDR3 comprises 15 residues. Germline assignment: CDR1 LGHNA and CDR2 YSLEER. Germline trimming cut 0 bases from V and 5 bases from J; bases unmatched to any gene: 6. The DNA of the CDR3 is TGCGCCAGCAGCCAAGAAGGCGGTAGCGGGGAGACCCAGTACTTC. Translated: CASSQEGGSGETQYF.

The chain uses TRBV5-1 and TRBJ2-1, with D tentatively TRBD1 (5 bases). The germline gives CDR1 SGHRS, CDR2 YFSETQ. The germline V and J ends were trimmed by 9 bases and 5 bases, with 15 bases remaining between them. This CDR3 contains 13 residues. CDR3 residues: CATPPPGNNEQFF. For the CDR3, the DNA is TGCGCCACCCCACCTCCAGGGAACAATGAGCAGTTCTTC.

This chain joins TRBV7-9 and TRBJ1-2, with 8 positions matching TRBD1. Germline V gene data show CDR1 as SEHNR and CDR2 as FQNEAQ (reference sequence). The CDR3 has 15 amino acids. With V trimmed by 1 base and J by 8 bases, 9 bases remained unmatched. The CDR3 protein is CASSLVGGTGGGYTF. The CDR3 DNA follows: TGTGCCAGCAGCTTAGTTGGTGGGACAGGTGGAGGCTACACCTTC. Full variable domain (rest looked up from reference TRBV7-9 and TRBJ1-2): DTGVSQNPRHKITKRGQNVTFRCDPISEHNRLYWYRQTLGQGPEFLTYFQNEAQLEKSRLLSDRFSAERPKGSFSTLEIQRTEQGDSAMYLCASSLVGGTGGGYTFGSGTRLTVV.

J is TRBJ2-2 and V is TRBV2, with 7 bases lining up with TRBD2. The CDR3 is 15 amino acids. Germline lookup yields CDR1 SNHLY and CDR2 FYNNEI. J lost 3 bases, V lost 7 bases, and 8 bases had no gene match. In DNA form, the CDR3 reads TGTGCCAGCAACGGGCGGGAGTGGGACACCGGGGAGCTGTTTTTT. Residues: CASNGREWDTGELFF.

This clone was detected a few times. The J gene is TRBJ2-1, the V gene TRBV2, with D perhaps matching TRBD2 (5 bases). Germline CDR1 is SNHLY and CDR2 is FYNNEI. CDR3 length: 13 residues. The V end lost 6 bases, the J end lost 5 bases, and 11 bases lay between the germline ends. The CDR3 DNA is TGTGCCAGCAGCTTCGGGATGGACAATGAGCAGTTCTTC. Translation gives CASSFGMDNEQFF.

This chain joins TRBV5-1 and TRBJ2-7; D is unclear. Looked up from germline, CDR1 is SGHRS and CDR2 is YFSETQ. Trimming stripped 0 bases from V and 3 bases from J, with 7 bases between. The CDR3 covers 13 residues. The CDR3 region is CASSLGRNYEQYF. CDR3 nucleotide sequence: TGCGCCAGCAGCTTGGGGCGGAACTACGAGCAGTACTTC.

This clone was observed once. In nucleotides, the CDR3 is TGTGCCAGCAAGGCAGATAGCGGAGAGACCCAGTACTTC. Protein: CASKADSGETQYF. This chain joins TRBV2 and TRBJ2-5; possibly TRBD2 for D (6 bases). Trimming left V 7 bases short and J 4 bases short, with 13 bases between. The CDR3 spans 13 residues. CDR1 is SNHLY and CDR2 is FYNNEI in the germline V gene.

The chain uses TRBV4-2 and TRBJ1-5; weak D call: TRBD1 (5 bases). Trimming shortened V by 0 bases and J by 2 bases, and 11 bases separated the two germline ends. The CDR3 is made up of 16 amino acids. CDR1 and CDR2 (germline): LGHNA, YNFKEQ. CDR3 loop: CASSQEVGGGNQPQHF. CDR3 in DNA: TGTGCCAGCAGCCAAGAGGTGGGAGGGGGCAATCAGCCCCAGCATTTT.

The rearrangement uses TRBV27 and TRBJ2-3; D gene ambiguous. The CDR3 loop spans 14 amino acids. Germline loops: CDR1 MNHEY, CDR2 SMNVEV (reference sequence). V was pared by 3 bases and J by 6 bases, with 13 bases between. The chain's CDR3 is CASSFATNMDTQYF. The CDR3 DNA reads as TGTGCCAGCAGTTTCGCGACAAATATGGATACGCAGTATTTT.

This clone appeared once. The V call is TRBV29-1, the J call TRBJ2-7; 9 nucleotides match TRBD2. The CDR3 is 13 amino acids. V gave up 6 bases and J gave up 4 bases; unmatched junction bases: 7. Germline CDR1 SQVTM, CDR2 ANQGSEA. CDR3 in amino acids: CSVRTAGGYEQYF. In DNA form, the CDR3 reads TGCAGCGTGAGGACGGCGGGAGGGTACGAGCAGTACTTC.

This rearrangement joins TRBV6-5 to TRBJ2-5, with 7 bases lining up with TRBD2. The germline V gene has CDR1 MNHEY and CDR2 SVGAGI. The CDR3 runs to 13 residues. V lost 5 bases to trimming and J lost 1 base; unmatched junction nucleotides: 1. CDR3 loop: CASSERGQETQYF. The CDR3 DNA reads as TGTGCCAGCAGTGAGCGGGGCCAAGAGACCCAGTACTTC.

In DNA form, the CDR3 reads TGTGCCAGCAACCGGGGGGGCGGGGAGACCCAGTACTTC. Translating it yields CASNRGGGETQYF. The chain uses TRBV13 and TRBJ2-5; 8 bases are shared with TRBD2. The V gene end was trimmed by 7 bases and the J gene end by 5 bases; junction bases not matched to a gene: 6. The CDR3 covers 13 residues. The germline CDR1 and CDR2 sequences are PRHDT and FYEKMQ (reference sequence).

The V call is TRBV6-6, the J call TRBJ2-5; 7 bases fit TRBD1. Germline trimming cut 2 bases from V and 4 bases from J; bases unmatched to any gene: 1. The CDR3 runs to 13 residues. CDR1 MNHNY and CDR2 SVGAGI come from the germline V gene (reference sequence). CDR3 DNA sequence: TGTGCCAGCAGTTACGACAGGGTAGAGACCCAGTACTTC. Translation: CASSYDRVETQYF.

This clone was picked up one time. This chain connects TRBV5-4 to TRBJ2-5, with 9 bases identical to TRBD2. Matching the DNA end better, TRBJ2-7 makes the J call doubtful. Germline V gene lookup returns CDR1 SGHNT and CDR2 YYREEE (reference sequence). This CDR3 comprises 15 residues. CDR3 nucleotide sequence: TGTGCCAGCAGCTCCTGGACTAGCGCTGGAGACGAGCAGTACTTC. It yields the protein CASSSWTSAGDEQYF.

The gene calls are TRBV6-1 and TRBJ1-5, with 7 bases identical to TRBD1. Unmatched junction bases numbered 5, after V lost 9 bases and J lost 3 bases. Germline V CDR1 and CDR2: MNHNS, SASEGT. CDR3 length: 13 residues. CDR3 in DNA: TGTGCCAGTGAAGGGGGCACCAATCAGCCCCAGCATTTT. Translated, it gives CASEGGTNQPQHF.

V gene TRBV19 combines with J gene TRBJ2-1, with D possibly being TRBD1 (6 bases). The CDR3 spans 15 residues. The V end lost 7 bases, the J end lost 5 bases, and 18 bases lay between the germline ends. Germline-derived CDR1 and CDR2 are LNHDA and SQIVND (reference sequence). The CDR3 loop is CASTLQGFPHNEQFF. CDR3 DNA: TGTGCCAGTACCCTTCAGGGGTTTCCCCACAATGAGCAGTTCTTC.

J is TRBJ2-5 and V is TRBV5-1; 8 bases agree with TRBD2. V lost 0 bases to trimming and J lost 2 bases; unmatched junction nucleotides: 15. The CDR3 is made up of 19 amino acids. From germline, CDR1 is SGHRS and CDR2 YFSETQ. The CDR3 protein is CASSLAGGGGGAPQETQYF. CDR3 coding DNA: TGCGCCAGCAGCTTGGCCGGGGGGGGTGGTGGGGCACCACAAGAGACCCAGTACTTC.

This chain uses TRBV6-1 with TRBJ2-5; D is undetermined. V shed 5 bases and J shed 5 bases, with 12 bases lying between them. Germline CDR1 and CDR2: MNHNS and SASEGT. The CDR3 length is 13 residues. The chain's CDR3 is CASSSMVAETQYF. For the CDR3, the DNA is TGTGCCAGCAGTTCGATGGTGGCTGAGACCCAGTACTTC.

V and J are TRBV6-4 and TRBJ2-2; D is perhaps TRBD1 (5 bases). The CDR3 consists of 14 residues. V was trimmed by 5 bases and J by 5 bases, leaving 12 bases between them. In germline, CDR1 is MRHNA, CDR2 SNTAGT. The CDR3 loop is CASSPDSWTGELFF. DNA of the CDR3: TGTGCCAGCAGTCCTGACAGTTGGACCGGGGAGCTGTTTTTT.

V gene TRBV4-3 combines with J gene TRBJ2-7; weak D call: TRBD1 (6 bases). The CDR3 loop spans 16 amino acids. V was shortened by 0 bases and J by 6 bases, with 18 bases between the two germline ends. Germline assignment: CDR1 LGHNA and CDR2 YSLEER. As DNA, the CDR3 is TGCGCCAGCAGCCAAGATCGAGGGGGACCGCTCTCCGAGCAGTACTTC. Translating gives CASSQDRGGPLSEQYF.

The chain joins TRBV4-1 to TRBJ2-6; the match to TRBD2 covers 10 bases. CDR1 and CDR2 from the germline V gene are MGHRA and YSYEKL. Trimming took 3 bases from V and 1 from J; bases not matched to a gene: 12. This CDR3 has 20 amino acids. The DNA of the CDR3 is TGCGCCAGCAGCCAGCGATCTAGCGGGAGAATAGGATCTGGGGCCAACGTCCTGACTTTC. The encoded protein is CASSQRSSGRIGSGANVLTF.

This clone was detected once. V usage is TRBV1 and J usage is TRBJ2-3; the table's TRBD2 call for D was not verified on the DNA. TRBV1 is assigned pseudogene status. The CDR3 is 17 residues long. The CDR3 region is CTSSQGVRLAGNDTQYF. The CDR3 DNA sequence: TGCACCAGCAGCCAAGGAGTGCGACTAGCGGGGAACGATACGCAGTATTTT.

V is TRBV11-2 and J is TRBJ2-6, with 12 bases identical to TRBD1. The ends lost 6 bases at V and 4 bases at J; junction bases unmatched: 10. Germline V gene sequence: CDR1 SGHAT, CDR2 FQNNGV. The CDR3 length is 18 residues. In DNA form, the CDR3 reads TGTGCCAGCAGACCCGGCGGGGACAGGGGGCTCGGGGCCAACGTCCTGACTTTC. It encodes CASRPGGDRGLGANVLTF.

The chain joins TRBV27 to TRBJ1-2; D may be TRBD1 (6 bases). Germline values: CDR1 MNHEY, CDR2 SMNVEV (reference sequence). This CDR3 has 14 amino acids. V lost 5 bases, J lost 7 bases, and 17 bases lay in between. The CDR3 DNA sequence: TGTGCCAGCAGTGTGACAGGAGCCTTGCGTGGCTACACCTTC. Protein sequence: CASSVTGALRGYTF.

The chain is built from TRBV5-1 and TRBJ2-1, with 8 bases fitting TRBD2. This CDR3 is 14 amino acids long. Trimming took 5 bases from V and 4 from J; bases not matched to a gene: 5. CDR1 and CDR2 (germline): SGHRS, YFSETQ. The CDR3 region has the DNA TGCGCCAGCAGAGCGGGAGAGGGGTACAATGAGCAGTTCTTC. Its protein product is CASRAGEGYNEQFF.

The chain links TRBV5-6 to TRBJ2-7; 11 bases match TRBD2. J gave up 0 bases and V 4 bases, and 15 bases lay outside the gene matches. Germline-derived CDR1 and CDR2 are SGHDT and YYEEEE. This CDR3 comprises 19 residues. The CDR3 DNA reads as TGTGCCAGCAGCGCTGGCCCCCCTAGCGGGAGGACGAGCTCCTACGAGCAGTACTTC. Protein: CASSAGPPSGRTSSYEQYF. Full variable domain (missing parts from reference TRBV5-6 and TRBJ2-7): DAGVTQSPTHLIKTRGQQVTLRCSPKSGHDTVSWYQQALGQGPQFIFQYYEEEERQRGNFPDRFSGHQFPNYSSELNVNALLLGDSALYLCASSAGPPSGRTSSYEQYFGPGTRLTVT.

V and J are TRBV5-1 and TRBJ2-5, with 7 bases lining up with TRBD1. V trimming: 4 bases; J trimming: 0 bases; junction bases outside the gene matches: 3. The CDR3 spans 14 residues. Germline CDR1 reads SGHRS; CDR2 reads YFSETQ. CDR3 nucleotide sequence: TGCGCCAGCAGCCCAGGACAGGACCAAGAGACCCAGTACTTC. Protein: CASSPGQDQETQYF.